This T cell receptor beta chain was documented in a study of cytomegalovirus exposure and HLA in healthy donors. Notes on the study in general: Diagnosis of cytomegalovirus status made by the classifier reportedly showed high specificity and sensitivity.

The primer mix had 60 Vbeta and 13 Jbeta primers. Produced via immunoSEQ multiplex PCR; TCRdb's table is partial and in-frame only. The sample records roughly 100,000 clones, roughly 69% being singletons. On this clone itself: What it recognizes is unknown.

V was pared by 2 bases and J by 10 bases, with 6 bases of the junction left unmatched. From germline, CDR1 is SNHLY and CDR2 FYNNEI. This CDR3 comprises 13 residues. This receptor was taken from a man aged 45-65 years in good health and CMV-seropositive. The genes are TRBV2 and TRBJ2-7; 9 nucleotides align to TRBD2. Sequencing was performed on PBMCs. CDR3 amino acids: CASSERREGLQYF. The CDR3 region has the DNA TGTGCCAGCAGTGAACGGCGGGAGGGCCTTCAGTACTTC.